This T cell receptor (beta chain) was obtained from a study of T cell repertoires in cytomegalovirus infection. From the reads, TCRdb called clonotypes with MiXCR, one entry per CDR3 protein. The repertoire holds around 250,000 distinct CDR3 sequences, about 15% seen once, with around half in the top ten. This clonotype was found a few times. Germline CDR1 and CDR2: SEHNR and FQNEAQ (reference sequence). The CDR3 consists of 13 residues. With V trimmed by 5 bases and J by 4 bases, 3 bases remained unmatched. The sequencing input was CD8+ T cells from PBMCs. This TCR came from a human donor in good health (CMV status not recorded). Some clones in this sample may be carry-over from other donors' samples. The chain carries TRBV7-9 and TRBJ2-7; TRBD1 matches 9 bases. The CDR3 reads CASSGDRDYEQYF. Written as DNA, the CDR3 is TGTGCCAGCAGCGGGGACAGGGATTACGAGCAGTACTTC.